The clone carrying this T cell receptor (beta chain) was detected ten times or more. Its target is unknown. Assay used: immunoSEQ multiplex PCR; TCRdb lists only in-frame clones, some missing. The record shows approximately 15,000 clones for this sample, with no singletons present. Cyclophosphamide on days +3 and +4 followed busulfan-fludarabine conditioning and a marrow graft. Germline CDR1 reads SQVTM; CDR2 reads ANQGSEA. V shed 3 bases and J 8 bases; nucleotides not matched to a gene: 4. This CDR3 spans 13 amino acids. The sample originates from a study of T cells after posttransplantation cyclophosphamide. Broader study findings: Blood and skin or GI T cell repertoires showed limited TRB overlap.

The TCR originated in a female patient aged 40 to 55 who received an allogeneic stem cell transplant from a related donor, was CMV-positive, and had no GVHD. Some T cells may be supplied by the graft donor. J is TRBJ1-2 and V is TRBV29-1, with TRBD1 matching over 12 bases. This material consisted of PBMCs, taken about 1,200 days after allogeneic stem cell transplant with posttransplant cyclophosphamide. CDR3 residues: CSVEGDRGRGYTF. The CDR3 DNA reads TGCAGCGTTGAGGGGGACAGGGGGCGAGGCTACACCTTC. The full variable domain, completed using reference TRBV29-1 and TRBJ1-2, is SAVISQKPSRDICQRGTSLTIQCQVDSQVTMMFWYRQQPGQSLTLIATANQGSEATYESGFVIDKFPISRPNLTFSTLTVSNMSPEDSSIYLCSVEGDRGRGYTFGSGTRLTVV.